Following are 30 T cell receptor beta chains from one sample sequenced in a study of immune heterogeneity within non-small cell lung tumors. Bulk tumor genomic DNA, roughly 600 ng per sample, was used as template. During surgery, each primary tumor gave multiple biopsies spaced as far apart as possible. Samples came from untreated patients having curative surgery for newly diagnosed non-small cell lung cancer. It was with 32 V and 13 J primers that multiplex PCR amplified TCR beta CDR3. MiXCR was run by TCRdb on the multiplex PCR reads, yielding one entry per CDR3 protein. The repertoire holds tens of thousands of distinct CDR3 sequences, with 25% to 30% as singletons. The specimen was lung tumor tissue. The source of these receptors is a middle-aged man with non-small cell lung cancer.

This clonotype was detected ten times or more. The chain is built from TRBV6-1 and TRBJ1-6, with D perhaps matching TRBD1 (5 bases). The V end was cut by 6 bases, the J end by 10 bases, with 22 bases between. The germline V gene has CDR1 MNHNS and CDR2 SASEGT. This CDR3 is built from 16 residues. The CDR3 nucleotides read TGTGCCAGCAGGCCTCTCTCAATGGGGGGTGGGTCACCCCTCCACTTT. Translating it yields CASRPLSMGGGSPLHF.

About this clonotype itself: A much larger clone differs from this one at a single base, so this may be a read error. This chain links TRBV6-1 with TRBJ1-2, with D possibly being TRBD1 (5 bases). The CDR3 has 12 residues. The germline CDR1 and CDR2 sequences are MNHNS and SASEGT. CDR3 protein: CVSYTGGLGYTF. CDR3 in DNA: TGTGTCTCCTATACGGGGGGACTTGGCTACACCTTC.

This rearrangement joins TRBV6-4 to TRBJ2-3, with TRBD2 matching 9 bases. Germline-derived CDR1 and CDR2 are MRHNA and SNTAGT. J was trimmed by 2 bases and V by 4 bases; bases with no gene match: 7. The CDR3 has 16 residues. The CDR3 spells CASSVTSGLPTDTQYF. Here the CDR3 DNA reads TGTGCCAGCAGTGTAACTAGCGGGCTACCCACAGATACGCAGTATTTT.

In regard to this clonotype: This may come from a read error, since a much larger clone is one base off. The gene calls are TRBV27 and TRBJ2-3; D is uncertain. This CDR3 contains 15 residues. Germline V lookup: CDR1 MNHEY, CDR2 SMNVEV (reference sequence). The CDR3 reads CASSSRLVTSDTQCF. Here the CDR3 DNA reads TGTGCCAGCAGTTCCCGGTTAGTAACATCAGATACGCAGTGTTTT.

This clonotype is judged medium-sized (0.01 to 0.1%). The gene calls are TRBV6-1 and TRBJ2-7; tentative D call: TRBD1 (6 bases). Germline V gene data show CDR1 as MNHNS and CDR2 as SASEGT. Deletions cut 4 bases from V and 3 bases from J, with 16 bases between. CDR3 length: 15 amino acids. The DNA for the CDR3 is TGTGCCAGCAGTGGGGGTCGGGGACACGGCTACGAGCAGTACTTC. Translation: CASSGGRGHGYEQYF.

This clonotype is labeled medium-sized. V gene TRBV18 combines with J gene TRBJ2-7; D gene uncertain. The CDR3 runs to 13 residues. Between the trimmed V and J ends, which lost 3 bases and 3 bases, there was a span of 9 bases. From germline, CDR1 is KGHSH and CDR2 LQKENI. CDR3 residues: CASSPSQRYEQYF. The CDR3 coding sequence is TGTGCCAGCTCACCCTCGCAGCGCTACGAGCAGTACTTC.

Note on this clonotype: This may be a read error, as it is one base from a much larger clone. In DNA form, the CDR3 reads TGTGCCAGCAGTTTGAGCGGATCCTACGAGCAGTACTTC. Amino acids: CASSLSGSYEQYF. This sequence joins TRBV6-2 or TRBV6-3 and TRBJ2-7; D may be TRBD2 (5 bases). V gave up 4 bases and J gave up 1 base, with 8 bases separating them. The CDR3 loop spans 13 amino acids. Germline-derived CDR1 and CDR2 are MNHEY and SVGEGT.

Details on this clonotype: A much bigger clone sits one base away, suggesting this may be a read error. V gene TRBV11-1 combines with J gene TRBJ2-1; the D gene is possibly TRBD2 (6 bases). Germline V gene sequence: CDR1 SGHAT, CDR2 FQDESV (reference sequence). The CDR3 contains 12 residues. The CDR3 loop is CSSRRGTNEQFF. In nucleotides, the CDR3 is TGTTCCAGCCGCCGCGGGACTAATGAGCAGTTCTTC.

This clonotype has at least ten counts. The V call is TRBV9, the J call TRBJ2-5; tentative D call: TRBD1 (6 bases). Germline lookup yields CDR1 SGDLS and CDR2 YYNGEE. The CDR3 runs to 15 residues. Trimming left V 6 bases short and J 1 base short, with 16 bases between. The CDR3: CASTGPGAAQETQYF. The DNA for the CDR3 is TGTGCCAGCACCGGCCCAGGGGCTGCCCAAGAGACCCAGTACTTC.

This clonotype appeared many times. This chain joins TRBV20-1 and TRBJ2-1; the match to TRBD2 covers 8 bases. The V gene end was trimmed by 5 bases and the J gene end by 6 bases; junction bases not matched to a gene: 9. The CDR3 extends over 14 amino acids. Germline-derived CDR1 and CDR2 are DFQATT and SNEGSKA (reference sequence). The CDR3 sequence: CSASGERETNEQFF. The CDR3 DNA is TGCAGTGCTTCTGGGGAGCGGGAGACCAATGAGCAGTTCTTC.

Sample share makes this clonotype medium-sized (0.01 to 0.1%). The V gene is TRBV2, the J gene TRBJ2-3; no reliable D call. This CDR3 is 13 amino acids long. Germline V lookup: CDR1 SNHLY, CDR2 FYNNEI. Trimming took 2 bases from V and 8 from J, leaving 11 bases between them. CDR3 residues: CASSERAIGTQYF. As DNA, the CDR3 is TGTGCCAGCAGTGAAAGAGCAATCGGTACGCAGTATTTT.

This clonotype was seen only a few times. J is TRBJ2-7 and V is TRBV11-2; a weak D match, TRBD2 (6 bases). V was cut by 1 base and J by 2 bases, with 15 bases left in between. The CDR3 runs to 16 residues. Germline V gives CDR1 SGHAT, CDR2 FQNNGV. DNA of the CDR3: TGTGCCAGCAGCTTAGGTACGGGAGATATCCCCTACGAGCAGTACTTC. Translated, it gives CASSLGTGDIPYEQYF.

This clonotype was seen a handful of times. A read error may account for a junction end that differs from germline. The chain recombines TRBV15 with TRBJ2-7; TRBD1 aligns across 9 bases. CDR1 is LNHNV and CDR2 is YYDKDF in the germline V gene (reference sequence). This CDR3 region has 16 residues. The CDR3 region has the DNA TGTGCCGCCAGCACTGACGGACAGGGGTGGTCCTACGAGCAGTACTTC. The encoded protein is CAASTDGQGWSYEQYF.

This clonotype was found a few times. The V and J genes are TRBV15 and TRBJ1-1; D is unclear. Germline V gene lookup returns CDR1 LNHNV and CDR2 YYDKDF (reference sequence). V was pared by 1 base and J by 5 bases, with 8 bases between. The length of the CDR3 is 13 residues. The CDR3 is CATSRAGFTEAFF. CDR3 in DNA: TGTGCCACCAGCAGAGCCGGGTTTACTGAAGCTTTCTTT.

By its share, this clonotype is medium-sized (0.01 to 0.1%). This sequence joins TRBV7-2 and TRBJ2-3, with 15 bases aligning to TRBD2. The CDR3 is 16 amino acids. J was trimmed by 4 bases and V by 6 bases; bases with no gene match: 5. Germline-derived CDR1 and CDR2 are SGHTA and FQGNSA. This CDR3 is CASSYGLAGGADTQYF. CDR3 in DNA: TGTGCCAGCAGTTATGGACTAGCGGGAGGGGCAGATACGCAGTATTTT.

The CDR3 loop is CASSLAGAGDTQYF. Written as DNA, the CDR3 is TGTGCCAGCAGCTTGGCCGGAGCGGGAGATACGCAGTATTTT. The chain couples TRBV5-4 to TRBJ2-3, with a possible D match to TRBD2 (6 bases). CDR3 size: 14 residues. Germline lookup yields CDR1 SGHNT and CDR2 YYREEE (reference sequence). Trimming removed 0 bases at V and 5 bases at J, with 10 bases between.

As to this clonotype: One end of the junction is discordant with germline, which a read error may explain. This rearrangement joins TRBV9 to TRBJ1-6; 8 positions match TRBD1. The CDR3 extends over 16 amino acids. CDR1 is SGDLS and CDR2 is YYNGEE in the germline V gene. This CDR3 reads CASSNPGGSGRSPPHF. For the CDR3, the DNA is TGTGCCAGCAGCAACCCAGGGGGCAGCGGCAGATCACCCCCCCACTTT.

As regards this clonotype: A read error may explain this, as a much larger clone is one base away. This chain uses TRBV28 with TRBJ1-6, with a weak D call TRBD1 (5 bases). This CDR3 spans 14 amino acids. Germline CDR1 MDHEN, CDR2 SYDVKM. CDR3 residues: CASLPGRPNSPLQF. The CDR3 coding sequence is TGTGCCAGTCTCCCGGGACGACCGAATTCACCCCTCCAATTT.

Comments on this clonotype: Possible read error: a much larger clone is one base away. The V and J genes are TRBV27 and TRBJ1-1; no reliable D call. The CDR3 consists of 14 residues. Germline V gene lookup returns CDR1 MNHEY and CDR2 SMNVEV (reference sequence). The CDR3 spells CVSSPRLWETEAFF. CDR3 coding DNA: TGTGTCAGCAGCCCAAGATTATGGGAGACTGAAGCTTTCTTT.

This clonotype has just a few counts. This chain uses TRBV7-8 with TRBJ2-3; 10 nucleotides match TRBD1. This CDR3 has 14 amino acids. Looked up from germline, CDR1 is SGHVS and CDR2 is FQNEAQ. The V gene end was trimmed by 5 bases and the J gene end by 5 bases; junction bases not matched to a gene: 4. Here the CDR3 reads CASSRTGGRDTQYF. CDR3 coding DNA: TGTGCCAGCAGCCGGACAGGGGGGCGAGATACGCAGTATTTT.

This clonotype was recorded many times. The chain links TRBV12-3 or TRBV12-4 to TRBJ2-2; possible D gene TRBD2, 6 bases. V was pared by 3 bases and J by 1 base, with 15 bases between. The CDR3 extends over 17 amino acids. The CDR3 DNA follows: TGTGCCAGCAGTTTGGCCCACCGGAGGGGGAACACCGGGGAGCTGTTTTTT. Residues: CASSLAHRRGNTGELFF.

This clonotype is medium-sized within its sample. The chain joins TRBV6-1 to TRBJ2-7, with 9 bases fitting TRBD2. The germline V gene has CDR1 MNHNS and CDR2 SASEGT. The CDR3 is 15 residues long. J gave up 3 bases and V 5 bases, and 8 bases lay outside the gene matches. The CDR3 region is CASSSGLADYYEQYF. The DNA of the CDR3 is TGTGCCAGCAGTTCGGGACTAGCCGACTACTACGAGCAGTACTTC.

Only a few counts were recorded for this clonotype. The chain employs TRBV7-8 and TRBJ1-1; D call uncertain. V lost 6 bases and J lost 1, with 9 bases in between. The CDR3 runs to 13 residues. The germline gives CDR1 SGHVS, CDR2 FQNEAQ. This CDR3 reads CASRTPGNTEAFF. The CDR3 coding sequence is TGTGCCAGCAGGACCCCGGGGAACACTGAAGCTTTCTTT.

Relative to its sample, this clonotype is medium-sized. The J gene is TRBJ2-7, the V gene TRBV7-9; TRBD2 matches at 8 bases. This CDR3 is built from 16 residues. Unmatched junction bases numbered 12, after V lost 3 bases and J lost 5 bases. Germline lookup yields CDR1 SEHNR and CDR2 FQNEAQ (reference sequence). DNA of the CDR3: TGTGCCAGCAGCTTGTTTGGTAGCGGGATATTCGACGAGCAGTACTTC. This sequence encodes CASSLFGSGIFDEQYF.

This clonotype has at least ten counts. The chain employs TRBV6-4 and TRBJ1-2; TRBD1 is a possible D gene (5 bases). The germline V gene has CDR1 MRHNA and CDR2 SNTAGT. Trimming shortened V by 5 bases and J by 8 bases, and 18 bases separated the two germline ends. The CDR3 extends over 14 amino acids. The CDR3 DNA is TGTGCCAGCAGTCGGGACGGGGGAGCGGGCGGCTACACCTTC. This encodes CASSRDGGAGGYTF.

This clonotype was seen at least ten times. In DNA form, the CDR3 reads TGTGCCAGCAGCGTAGCAGTGACCTCTTCACAAAATGAGCAGTTCTTC. Translation gives CASSVAVTSSQNEQFF. The chain employs TRBV9 and TRBJ2-1; D unclear. Germline assignment: CDR1 SGDLS and CDR2 YYNGEE. This CDR3 contains 16 residues. Between the trimmed V and J ends, which lost 0 bases and 7 bases, there was a span of 17 bases.

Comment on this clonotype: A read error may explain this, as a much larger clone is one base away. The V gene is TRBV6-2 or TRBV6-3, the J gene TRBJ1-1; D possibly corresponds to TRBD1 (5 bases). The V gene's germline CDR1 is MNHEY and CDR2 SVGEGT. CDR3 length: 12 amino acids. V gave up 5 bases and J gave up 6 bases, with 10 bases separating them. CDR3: CASSLRVSEAFF. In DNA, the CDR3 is TGTGCCAGCAGTCTCAGGGTGTCTGAAGCTTTCTTT.

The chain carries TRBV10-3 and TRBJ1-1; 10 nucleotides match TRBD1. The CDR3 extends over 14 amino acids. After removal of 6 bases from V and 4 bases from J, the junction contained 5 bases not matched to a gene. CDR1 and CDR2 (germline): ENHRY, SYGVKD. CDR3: CAIRGTGEGTEAFF. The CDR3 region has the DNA TGTGCCATCAGGGGGACAGGGGAGGGCACTGAAGCTTTCTTT.

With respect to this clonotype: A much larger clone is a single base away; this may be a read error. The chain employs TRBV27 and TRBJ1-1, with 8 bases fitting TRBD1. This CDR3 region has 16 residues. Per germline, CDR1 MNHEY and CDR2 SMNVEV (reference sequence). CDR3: CASSLFQGAANTEDFF. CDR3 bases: TGTGCCAGCAGTTTATTCCAGGGGGCGGCGAACACTGAAGATTTCTTT.

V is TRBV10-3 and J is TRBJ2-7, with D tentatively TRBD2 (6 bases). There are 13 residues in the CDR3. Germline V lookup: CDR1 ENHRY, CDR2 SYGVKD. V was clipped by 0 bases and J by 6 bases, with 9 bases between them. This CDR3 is CAISESTGVEQYF. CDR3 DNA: TGTGCCATCAGTGAGTCGACGGGGGTCGAGCAGTACTTC.